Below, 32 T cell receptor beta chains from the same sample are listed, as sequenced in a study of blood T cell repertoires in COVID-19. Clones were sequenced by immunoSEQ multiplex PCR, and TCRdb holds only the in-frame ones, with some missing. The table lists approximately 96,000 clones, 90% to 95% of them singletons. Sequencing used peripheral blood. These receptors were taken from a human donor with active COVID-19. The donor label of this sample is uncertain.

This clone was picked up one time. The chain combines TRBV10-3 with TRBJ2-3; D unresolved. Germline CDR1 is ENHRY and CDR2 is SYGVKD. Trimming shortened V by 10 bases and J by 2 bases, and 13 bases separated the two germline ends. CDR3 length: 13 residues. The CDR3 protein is CATYTTTTDTQYF. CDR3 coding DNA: TGTGCCACCTATACTACGACCACAGATACGCAGTATTTT.

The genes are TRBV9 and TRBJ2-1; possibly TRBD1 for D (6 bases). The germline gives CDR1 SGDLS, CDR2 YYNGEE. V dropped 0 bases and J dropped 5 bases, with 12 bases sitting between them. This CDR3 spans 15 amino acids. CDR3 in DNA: TGTGCCAGCAGCGTAGAAGTGACAGGTAACAATGAGCAGTTCTTC. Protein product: CASSVEVTGNNEQFF.

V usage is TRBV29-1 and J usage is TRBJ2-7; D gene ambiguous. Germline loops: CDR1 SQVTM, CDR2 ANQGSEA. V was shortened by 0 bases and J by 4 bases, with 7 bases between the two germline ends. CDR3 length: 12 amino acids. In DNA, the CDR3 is TGCAGCGTTGAAGATCAGGTATACGAGCAGTACTTC. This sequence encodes CSVEDQVYEQYF.

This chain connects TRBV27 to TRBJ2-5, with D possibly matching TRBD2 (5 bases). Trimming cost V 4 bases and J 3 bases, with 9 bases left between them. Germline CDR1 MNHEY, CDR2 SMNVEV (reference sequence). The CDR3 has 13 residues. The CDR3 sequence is CASSWTGKETQYF. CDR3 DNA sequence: TGTGCCAGCAGTTGGACGGGAAAAGAGACCCAGTACTTC.

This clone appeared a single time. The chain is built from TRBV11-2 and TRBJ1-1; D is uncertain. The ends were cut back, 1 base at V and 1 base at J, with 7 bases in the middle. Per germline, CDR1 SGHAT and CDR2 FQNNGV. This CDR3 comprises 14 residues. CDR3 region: CASSLAWQNTEAFF. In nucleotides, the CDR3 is TGTGCCAGCAGCTTAGCTTGGCAGAACACTGAAGCTTTCTTT.

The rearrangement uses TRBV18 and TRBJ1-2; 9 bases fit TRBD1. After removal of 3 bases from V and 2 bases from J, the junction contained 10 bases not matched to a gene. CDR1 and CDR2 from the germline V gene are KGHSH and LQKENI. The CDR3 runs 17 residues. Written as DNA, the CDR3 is TGTGCCAGCTCACCTTCATCACCGGGACAGGGAAACTATGGCTACACCTTC. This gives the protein CASSPSSPGQGNYGYTF.

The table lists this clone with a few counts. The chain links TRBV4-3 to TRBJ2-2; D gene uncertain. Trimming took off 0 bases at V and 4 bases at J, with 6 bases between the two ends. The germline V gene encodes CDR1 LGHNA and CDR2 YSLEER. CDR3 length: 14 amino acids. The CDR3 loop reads CASSQDPSTGELFF. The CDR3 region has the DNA TGCGCCAGCAGCCAAGATCCTAGCACCGGGGAGCTGTTTTTT.

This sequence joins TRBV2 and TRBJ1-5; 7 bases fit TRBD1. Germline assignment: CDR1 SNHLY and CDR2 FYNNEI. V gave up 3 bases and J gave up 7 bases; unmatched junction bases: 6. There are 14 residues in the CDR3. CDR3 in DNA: TGTGCCAGCAGTGAGGACAGGCTAAGGCAGCCCCAGCATTTT. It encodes CASSEDRLRQPQHF.

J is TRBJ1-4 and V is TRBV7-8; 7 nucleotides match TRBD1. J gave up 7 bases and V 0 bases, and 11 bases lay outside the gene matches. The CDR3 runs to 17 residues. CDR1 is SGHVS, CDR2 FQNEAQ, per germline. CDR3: CASSLASGAGGSEKLFF. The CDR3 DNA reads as TGTGCCAGCAGCTTAGCTTCAGGGGCAGGGGGAAGTGAAAAACTGTTTTTT.

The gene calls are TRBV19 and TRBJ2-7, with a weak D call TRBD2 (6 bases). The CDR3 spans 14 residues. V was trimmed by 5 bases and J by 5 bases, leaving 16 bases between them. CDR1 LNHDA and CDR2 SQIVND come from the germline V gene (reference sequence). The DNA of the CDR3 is TGTGCCAGTAGTGCTGGAGGGAGACTAAACGAGCAGTACTTC. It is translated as CASSAGGRLNEQYF.

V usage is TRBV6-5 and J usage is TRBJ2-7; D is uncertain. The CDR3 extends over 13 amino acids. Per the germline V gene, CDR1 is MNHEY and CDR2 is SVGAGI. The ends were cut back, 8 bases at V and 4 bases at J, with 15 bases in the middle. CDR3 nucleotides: TGTGCCAGCGGGCTCCAGCCGACATACGAGCAGTACTTC. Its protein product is CASGLQPTYEQYF.

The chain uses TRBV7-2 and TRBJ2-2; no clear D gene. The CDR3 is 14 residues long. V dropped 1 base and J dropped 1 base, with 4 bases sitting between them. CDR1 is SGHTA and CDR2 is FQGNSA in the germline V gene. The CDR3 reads CASSLVRNTGELFF. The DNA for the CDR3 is TGTGCCAGCAGCTTAGTGCGGAACACCGGGGAGCTGTTTTTT.

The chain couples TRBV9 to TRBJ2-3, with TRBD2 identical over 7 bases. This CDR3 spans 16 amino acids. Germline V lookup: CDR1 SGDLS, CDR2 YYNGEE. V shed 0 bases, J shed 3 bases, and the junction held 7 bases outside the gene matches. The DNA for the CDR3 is TGTGCCAGCAGCGTAGGGGGCGGGAGAGGGACAGATACGCAGTATTTT. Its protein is CASSVGGGRGTDTQYF.

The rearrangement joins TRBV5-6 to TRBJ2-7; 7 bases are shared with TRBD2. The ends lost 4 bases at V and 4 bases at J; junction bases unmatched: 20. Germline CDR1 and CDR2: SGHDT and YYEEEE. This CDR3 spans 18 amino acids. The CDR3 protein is CASSPLGLDLKRGYEQYF. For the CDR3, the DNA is TGTGCCAGCAGCCCCCTCGGACTAGACCTAAAAAGGGGATACGAGCAGTACTTC.

CDR3 protein: CASSTLRGGAGSGANVLTF. The CDR3 DNA reads TGTGCCAGCAGCACCCTCCGAGGGGGCGCCGGATCTGGGGCCAACGTCCTGACTTTC. This chain uses TRBV5-4 with TRBJ2-6; TRBD1 matches 7 bases. Trimming cost V 4 bases and J 1 base; bases outside gene matches: 14. The CDR3 is made up of 19 amino acids. The germline V gene has CDR1 SGHNT and CDR2 YYREEE (reference sequence).

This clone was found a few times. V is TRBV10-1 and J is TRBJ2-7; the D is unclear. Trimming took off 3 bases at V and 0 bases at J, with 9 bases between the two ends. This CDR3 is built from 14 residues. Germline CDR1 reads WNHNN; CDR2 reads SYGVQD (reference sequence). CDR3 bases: TGCGCCAGCAGTGACACCAAGAGCTCCTACGAGCAGTACTTC. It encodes CASSDTKSSYEQYF.

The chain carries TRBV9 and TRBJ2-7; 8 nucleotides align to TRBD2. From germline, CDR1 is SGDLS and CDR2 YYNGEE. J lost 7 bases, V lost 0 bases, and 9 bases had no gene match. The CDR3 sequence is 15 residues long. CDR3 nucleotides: TGTGCCAGCAGCGTAGGGGCGATCCGGGAGGGGGAGCAGTACTTC. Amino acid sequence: CASSVGAIREGEQYF.

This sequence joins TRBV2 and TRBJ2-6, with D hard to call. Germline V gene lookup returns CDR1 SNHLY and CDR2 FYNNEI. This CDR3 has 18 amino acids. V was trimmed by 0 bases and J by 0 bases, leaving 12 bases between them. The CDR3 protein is CASSEARGTNSGANVLTF. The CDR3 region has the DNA TGTGCCAGCAGTGAAGCGCGTGGTACCAACTCTGGGGCCAACGTCCTGACTTTC.

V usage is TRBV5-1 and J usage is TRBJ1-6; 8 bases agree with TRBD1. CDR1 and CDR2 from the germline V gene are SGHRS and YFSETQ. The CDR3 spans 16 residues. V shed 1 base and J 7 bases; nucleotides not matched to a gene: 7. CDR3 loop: CASSLNSDRANSPLHF. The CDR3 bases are TGCGCCAGCAGCTTGAATTCGGACAGGGCAAATTCACCCCTCCACTTT.

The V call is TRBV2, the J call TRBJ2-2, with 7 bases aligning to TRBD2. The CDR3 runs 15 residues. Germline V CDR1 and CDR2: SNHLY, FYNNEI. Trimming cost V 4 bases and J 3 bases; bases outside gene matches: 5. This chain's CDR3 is CASSVKGGHTGELFF. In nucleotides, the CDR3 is TGTGCCAGCAGTGTAAAGGGAGGGCACACCGGGGAGCTGTTTTTT. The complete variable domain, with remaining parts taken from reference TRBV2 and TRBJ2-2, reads EPEVTQTPSHQVTQMGQEVILRCVPISNHLYFYWYRQILGQKVEFLVSFYNNEISEKSEIFDDQFSVERPDGSNFTLKIRSTKLEDSAMYFCASSVKGGHTGELFFGEGSRLTVL.

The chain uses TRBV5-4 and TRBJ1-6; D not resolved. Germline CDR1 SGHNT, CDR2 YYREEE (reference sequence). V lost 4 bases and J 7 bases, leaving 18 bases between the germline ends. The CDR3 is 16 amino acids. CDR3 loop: CASSDVMGRLNSPLHF. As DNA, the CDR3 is TGTGCCAGCAGCGATGTTATGGGGAGACTCAATTCACCCCTCCACTTT.

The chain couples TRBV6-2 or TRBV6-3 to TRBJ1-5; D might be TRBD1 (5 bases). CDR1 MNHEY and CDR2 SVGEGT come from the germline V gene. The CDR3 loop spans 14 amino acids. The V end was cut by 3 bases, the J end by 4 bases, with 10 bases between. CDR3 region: CASSYGGGNQPQHF. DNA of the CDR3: TGTGCCAGCAGTTATGGGGGGGGTAATCAGCCCCAGCATTTT.

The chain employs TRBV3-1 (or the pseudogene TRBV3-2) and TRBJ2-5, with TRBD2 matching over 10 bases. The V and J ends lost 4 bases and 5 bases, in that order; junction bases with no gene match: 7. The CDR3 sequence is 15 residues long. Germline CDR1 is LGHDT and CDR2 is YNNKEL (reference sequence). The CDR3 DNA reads TGTGCCAGCAGCCGAGGAAGCGGGGGGGCTGAGACCCAGTACTTC. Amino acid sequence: CASSRGSGGAETQYF.

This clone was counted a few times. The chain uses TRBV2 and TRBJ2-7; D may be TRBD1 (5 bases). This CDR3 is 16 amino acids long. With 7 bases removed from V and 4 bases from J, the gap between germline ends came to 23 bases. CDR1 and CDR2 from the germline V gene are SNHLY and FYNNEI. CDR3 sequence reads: CASTLSRQREIYEQYF. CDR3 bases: TGTGCCAGCACTCTTAGCCGACAGCGTGAGATTTACGAGCAGTACTTC.

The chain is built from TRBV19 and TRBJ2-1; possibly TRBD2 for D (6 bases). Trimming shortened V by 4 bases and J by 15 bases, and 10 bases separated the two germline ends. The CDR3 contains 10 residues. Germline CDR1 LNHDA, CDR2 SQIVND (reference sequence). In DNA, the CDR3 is TGTGCCAGTAGTAGGGAGGTCCTGTTCTTC. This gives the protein CASSREVLFF.

CDR3 sequence (DNA): TGTGCCAGCAGCTTGAGCGGTATCGGTGGCTACACCTTC. The encoded protein is CASSLSGIGGYTF. The chain employs TRBV5-6 and TRBJ1-2; no clear D gene. V was clipped by 1 base and J by 7 bases, with 11 bases between them. The CDR3 has 13 amino acids. Germline V gene sequence: CDR1 SGHDT, CDR2 YYEEEE. Supplemented by reference TRBV5-6 and TRBJ1-2, the full variable domain reads DAGVTQSPTHLIKTRGQQVTLRCSPKSGHDTVSWYQQALGQGPQFIFQYYEEEERQRGNFPDRFSGHQFPNYSSELNVNALLLGDSALYLCASSLSGIGGYTFGSGTRLTVV.

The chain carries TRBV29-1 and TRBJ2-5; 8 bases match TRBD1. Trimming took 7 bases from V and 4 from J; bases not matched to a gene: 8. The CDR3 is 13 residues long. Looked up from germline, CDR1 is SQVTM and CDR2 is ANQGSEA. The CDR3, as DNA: TGCAGCGGCCAGACAGGGGCGGGAGAGACCCAGTACTTC. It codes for CSGQTGAGETQYF.

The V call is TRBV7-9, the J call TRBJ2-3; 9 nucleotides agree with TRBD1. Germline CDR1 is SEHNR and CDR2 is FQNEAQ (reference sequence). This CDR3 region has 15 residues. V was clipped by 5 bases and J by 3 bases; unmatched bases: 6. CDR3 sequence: CASSQDGTGTDTQYF. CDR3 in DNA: TGTGCCAGCAGCCAAGACGGGACAGGGACAGATACGCAGTATTTT.

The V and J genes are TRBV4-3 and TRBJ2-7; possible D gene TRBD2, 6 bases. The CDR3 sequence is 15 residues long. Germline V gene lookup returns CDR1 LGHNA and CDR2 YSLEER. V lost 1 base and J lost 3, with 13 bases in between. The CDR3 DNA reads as TGCGCCAGCAGCCAAGTTACCTCGGGAGTCTACGAGCAGTACTTC. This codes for CASSQVTSGVYEQYF.

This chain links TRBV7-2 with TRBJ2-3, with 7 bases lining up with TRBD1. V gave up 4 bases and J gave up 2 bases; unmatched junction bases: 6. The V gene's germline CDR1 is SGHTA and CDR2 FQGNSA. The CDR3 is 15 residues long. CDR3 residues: CASSSSTGYTDTQYF. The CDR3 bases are TGTGCCAGCAGCTCCTCGACAGGGTACACAGATACGCAGTATTTT.

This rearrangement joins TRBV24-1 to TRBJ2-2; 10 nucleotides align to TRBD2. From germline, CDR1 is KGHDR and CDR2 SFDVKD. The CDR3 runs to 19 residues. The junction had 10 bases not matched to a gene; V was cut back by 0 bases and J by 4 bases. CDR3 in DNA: TGTGCCACCAGTGATTTGAGGGTAGCGGGGGGTCTGAGCACCGGGGAGCTGTTTTTT. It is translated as CATSDLRVAGGLSTGELFF.

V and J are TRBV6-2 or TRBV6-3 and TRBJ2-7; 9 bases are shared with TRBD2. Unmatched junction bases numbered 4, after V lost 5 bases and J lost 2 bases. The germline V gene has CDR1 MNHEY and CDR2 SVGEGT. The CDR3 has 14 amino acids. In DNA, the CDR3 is TGTGCCAGCAGTAAGACTAGCGGTACCTACGAGCAGTACTTC. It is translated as CASSKTSGTYEQYF.